This entry lists 9 T cell receptor beta chains sequenced from one sample in a study of blood T cell repertoires in COVID-19. Clones were read by immunoSEQ multiplex PCR, and TCRdb kept only the in-frame ones, dropping some. The sample records 250,000 to 400,000 clones, roughly nine tenths being singletons. The sequencing sample was made of PBMCs or T cells enriched from blood (not recorded which). The receptors stem from a man aged 55-75 years who had recovered from COVID-19.

A single count supports this clone. The rearrangement links TRBV30 to TRBJ1-5; 9 nucleotides line up with TRBD1. Looked up from germline, CDR1 is GTSNPN and CDR2 is SVGIG (reference sequence). Germline trimming cut 5 bases from V and 2 bases from J; bases unmatched to any gene: 7. This CDR3 has 15 residues. This CDR3 is CAWEQGAGGNQPQHF. In nucleotides, the CDR3 is TGTGCCTGGGAACAGGGGGCCGGGGGCAATCAGCCCCAGCATTTT.

The V gene is TRBV12-3 or TRBV12-4, the J gene TRBJ1-1; D unresolved. V lost 4 bases and J lost 2, with 5 bases in between. CDR3 size: 12 residues. CDR3 amino acids: CASSSRNTEAFF. The CDR3, as DNA: TGTGCCAGCAGTTCCAGAAACACTGAAGCTTTCTTT.

The chain has TRBV2 and TRBJ2-2; D may be TRBD1 (5 bases). CDR3 length: 14 residues. The germline V gene encodes CDR1 SNHLY and CDR2 FYNNEI. V dropped 4 bases and J dropped 2 bases, with 8 bases sitting between them. The CDR3 here is CASSGGANTGELFF. CDR3 DNA: TGTGCCAGCAGTGGGGGCGCTAACACCGGGGAGCTGTTTTTT.

The V and J genes are TRBV7-9 and TRBJ2-7; TRBD1 matches at 8 bases. V was clipped by 4 bases and J by 2 bases; unmatched bases: 4. Germline V gene data show CDR1 as SEHNR and CDR2 as FQNEAQ (reference sequence). The CDR3 runs to 14 residues. The DNA of the CDR3 is TGTGCCAGCAGCTCGTCGACAGGGGCCTACGAGCAGTACTTC. It specifies CASSSSTGAYEQYF.

The chain combines TRBV12-5 with TRBJ2-1; 9 positions match TRBD2. The V gene's germline CDR1 is LGHNT and CDR2 FRNRAP. The V segment lost 6 bases and the J segment 10 bases; nucleotides outside the gene matches: 10. CDR3 length: 14 residues. CDR3 coding DNA: TGTGCTAGTGGAAATAGCGGGAGCGGGGGGGAGCAGTTCTTC. This codes for CASGNSGSGGEQFF.

The V gene is TRBV27, the J gene TRBJ1-5; 9 nucleotides agree with TRBD1. The CDR3 covers 14 residues. Unmatched junction bases numbered 6, after V lost 6 bases and J lost 6 bases. CDR1 and CDR2 from the germline V gene are MNHEY and SMNVEV (reference sequence). The CDR3 spells CASRDRGFGQPQHF. The DNA of the CDR3 is TGTGCCAGCAGGGACAGGGGTTTCGGTCAGCCCCAGCATTTT.

CDR3 in amino acids: CASSGGGSPNQPQHF. The CDR3 DNA is TGTGCCAGCAGCGGGGGGGGCTCCCCAAATCAGCCCCAGCATTTT. The J gene is TRBJ1-5, the V gene TRBV9, with D perhaps TRBD1 (6 bases). The CDR3 runs 15 residues. Trimming removed 3 bases at V and 4 bases at J, with 14 bases between. Per the germline V gene, CDR1 is SGDLS and CDR2 is YYNGEE. The whole variable domain, remainder taken from reference TRBV9 and TRBJ1-5, is DSGVTQTPKHLITATGQRVTLRCSPRSGDLSVYWYQQSLDQGLQFLIQYYNGEERAKGNILERFSAQQFPDLHSELNLSSLELGDSALYFCASSGGGSPNQPQHFGDGTRLSIL.

J is TRBJ2-1 and V is TRBV1; TRBD2, the table's D call, lacks a check against the DNA. TRBV1 is a pseudogene. CDR3 size: 16 residues. The CDR3 spells CTSSQDGTSSYNEQFF. As DNA, the CDR3 is TGCACCAGCAGCCAAGATGGGACTAGCTCCTACAATGAGCAGTTCTTC.

This chain joins TRBV29-1 and TRBJ2-2; no definite D call. Trimming stripped 7 bases from V and 3 bases from J, with 12 bases between. The CDR3 runs 13 residues. Per germline, CDR1 SQVTM and CDR2 ANQGSEA. The CDR3 reads CSADRSDTGELFF. DNA for the CDR3: TGCAGCGCGGACCGGTCGGACACCGGGGAGCTGTTTTTT.